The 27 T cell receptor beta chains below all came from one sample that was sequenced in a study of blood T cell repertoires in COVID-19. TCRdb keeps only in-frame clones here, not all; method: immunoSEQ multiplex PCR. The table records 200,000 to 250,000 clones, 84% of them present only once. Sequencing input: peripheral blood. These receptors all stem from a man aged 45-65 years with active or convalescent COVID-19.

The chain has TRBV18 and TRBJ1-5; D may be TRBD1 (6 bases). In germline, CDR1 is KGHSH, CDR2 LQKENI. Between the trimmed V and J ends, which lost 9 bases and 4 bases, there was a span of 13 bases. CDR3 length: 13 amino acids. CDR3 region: CASSGTPNQPQHF. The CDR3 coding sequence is TGTGCCAGTTCCGGGACACCGAATCAGCCCCAGCATTTT.

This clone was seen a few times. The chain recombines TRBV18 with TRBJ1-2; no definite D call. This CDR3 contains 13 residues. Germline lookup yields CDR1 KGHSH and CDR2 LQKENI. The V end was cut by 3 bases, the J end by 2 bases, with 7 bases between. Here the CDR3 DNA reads TGTGCCAGCTCACCGGAGTGGAACTATGGCTACACCTTC. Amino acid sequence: CASSPEWNYGYTF.

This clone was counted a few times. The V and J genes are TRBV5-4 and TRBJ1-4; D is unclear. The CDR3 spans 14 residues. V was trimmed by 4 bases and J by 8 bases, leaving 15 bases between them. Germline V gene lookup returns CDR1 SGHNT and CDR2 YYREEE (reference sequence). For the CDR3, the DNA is TGTGCCAGCAGCCCTGTAGCGGGCGGCGAAAAACTGTTTTTT. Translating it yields CASSPVAGGEKLFF.

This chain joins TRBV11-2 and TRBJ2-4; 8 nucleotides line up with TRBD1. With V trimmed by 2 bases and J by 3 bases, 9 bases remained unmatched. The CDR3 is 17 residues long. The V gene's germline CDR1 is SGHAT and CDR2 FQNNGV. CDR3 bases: TGTGCCAGCAGCTTAACACCAGGGGGCGTAAACAAAAACATTCAGTACTTC. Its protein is CASSLTPGGVNKNIQYF.

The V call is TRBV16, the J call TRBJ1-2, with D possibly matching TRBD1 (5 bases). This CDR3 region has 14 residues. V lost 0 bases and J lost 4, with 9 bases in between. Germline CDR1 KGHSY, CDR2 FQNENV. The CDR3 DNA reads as TGTGCCAGCAGCCAATCGGGGCAGTTCTATGGCTACACCTTC. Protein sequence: CASSQSGQFYGYTF.

The CDR3 here is CASSPRDRDGYTF. In nucleotides, the CDR3 is TGTGCCAGCAGCCCAAGGGACAGGGATGGCTACACCTTC. The chain carries TRBV7-8 and TRBJ1-2; TRBD1 agrees at 9 bases. The CDR3 is 13 residues long. With 5 bases clipped from V and 6 bases from J, the junction kept 4 bases outside the gene matches. CDR1 and CDR2 (germline): SGHVS, FQNEAQ.

The DNA for the CDR3 is TGTGCCAGCAACACAGGGGGCTTCGGCTACACCTTC. This codes for CASNTGGFGYTF. The V gene is TRBV2, the J gene TRBJ1-2; TRBD1 matches 9 bases. Per the germline V gene, CDR1 is SNHLY and CDR2 is FYNNEI. V lost 7 bases, J lost 8 bases, and 5 bases stayed unmatched. This CDR3 is 12 amino acids long. The full variable domain, its missing parts supplied by reference TRBV2 and TRBJ1-2, is EPEVTQTPSHQVTQMGQEVILRCVPISNHLYFYWYRQILGQKVEFLVSFYNNEISEKSEIFDDQFSVERPDGSNFTLKIRSTKLEDSAMYFCASNTGGFGYTFGSGTRLTVV.

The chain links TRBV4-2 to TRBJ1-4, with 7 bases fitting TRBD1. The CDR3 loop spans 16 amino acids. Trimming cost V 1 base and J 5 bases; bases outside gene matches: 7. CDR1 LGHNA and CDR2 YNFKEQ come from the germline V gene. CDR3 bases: TGTGCCAGCAGCCAAGGGACGACAGGGATCAATGAAAAACTGTTTTTT. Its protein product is CASSQGTTGINEKLFF.

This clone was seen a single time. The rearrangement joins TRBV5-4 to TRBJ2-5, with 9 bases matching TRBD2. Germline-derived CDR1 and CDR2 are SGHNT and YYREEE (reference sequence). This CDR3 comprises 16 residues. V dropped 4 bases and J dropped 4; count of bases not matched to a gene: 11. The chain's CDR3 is CASSVYGGGVSETQYF. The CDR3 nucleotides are TGTGCCAGCAGCGTCTATGGCGGGGGGGTCTCAGAGACCCAGTACTTC.

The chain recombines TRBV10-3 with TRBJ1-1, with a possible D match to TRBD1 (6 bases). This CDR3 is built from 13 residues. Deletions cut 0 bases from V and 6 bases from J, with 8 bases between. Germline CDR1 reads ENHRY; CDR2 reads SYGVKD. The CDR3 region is CAISESGAPEAFF. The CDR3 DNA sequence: TGTGCCATCAGTGAGTCGGGGGCCCCTGAAGCTTTCTTT.

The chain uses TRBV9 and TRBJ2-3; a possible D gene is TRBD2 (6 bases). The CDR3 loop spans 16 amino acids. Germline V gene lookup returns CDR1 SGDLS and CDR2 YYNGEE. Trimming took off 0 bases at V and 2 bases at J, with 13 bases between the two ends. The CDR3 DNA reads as TGTGCCAGCAGCGTAGTTCTAGCGCTAAACACAGATACGCAGTATTTT. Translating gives CASSVVLALNTDTQYF.

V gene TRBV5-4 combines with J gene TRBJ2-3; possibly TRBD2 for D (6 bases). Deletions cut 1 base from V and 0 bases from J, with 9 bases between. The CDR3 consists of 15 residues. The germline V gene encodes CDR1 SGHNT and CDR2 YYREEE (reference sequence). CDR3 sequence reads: CASSLRRESTDTQYF. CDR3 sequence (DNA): TGTGCCAGCAGCTTGCGCCGGGAGAGCACAGATACGCAGTATTTT.

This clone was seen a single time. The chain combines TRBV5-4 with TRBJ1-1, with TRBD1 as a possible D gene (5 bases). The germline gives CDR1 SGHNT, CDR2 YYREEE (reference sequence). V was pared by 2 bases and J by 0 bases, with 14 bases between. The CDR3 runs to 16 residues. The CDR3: CASSFPGGPMNTEAFF. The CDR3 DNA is TGTGCCAGCAGCTTCCCGGGGGGTCCTATGAACACTGAAGCTTTCTTT.

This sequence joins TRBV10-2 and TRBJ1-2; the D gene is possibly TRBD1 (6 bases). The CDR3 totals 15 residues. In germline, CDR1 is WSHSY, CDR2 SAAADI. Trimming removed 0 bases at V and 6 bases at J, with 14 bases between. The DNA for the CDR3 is TGCGCCAGCAGTGAGTCCATGACAGGTGTAAATGGCTACACCTTC. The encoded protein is CASSESMTGVNGYTF.

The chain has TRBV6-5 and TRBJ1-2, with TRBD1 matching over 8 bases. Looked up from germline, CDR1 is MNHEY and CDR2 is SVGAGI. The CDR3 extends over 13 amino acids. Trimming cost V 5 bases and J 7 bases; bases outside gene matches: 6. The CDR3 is CASSRTGLTGYTF. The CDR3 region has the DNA TGTGCCAGCAGTAGGACAGGGCTGACTGGCTACACCTTC.

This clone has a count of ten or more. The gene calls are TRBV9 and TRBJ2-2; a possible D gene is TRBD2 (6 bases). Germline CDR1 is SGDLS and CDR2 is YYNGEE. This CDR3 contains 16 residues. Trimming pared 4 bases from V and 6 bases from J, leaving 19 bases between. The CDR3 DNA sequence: TGTGCCAGCAGCCCTCGCACGGGGGTACAGCCCGGGGAGCTGTTTTTT. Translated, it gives CASSPRTGVQPGELFF.

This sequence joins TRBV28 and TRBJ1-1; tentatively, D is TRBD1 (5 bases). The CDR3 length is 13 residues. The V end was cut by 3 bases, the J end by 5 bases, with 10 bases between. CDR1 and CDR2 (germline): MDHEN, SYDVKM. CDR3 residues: CASSFMGQTEAFF. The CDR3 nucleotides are TGTGCCAGCAGTTTCATGGGGCAAACTGAAGCTTTCTTT.

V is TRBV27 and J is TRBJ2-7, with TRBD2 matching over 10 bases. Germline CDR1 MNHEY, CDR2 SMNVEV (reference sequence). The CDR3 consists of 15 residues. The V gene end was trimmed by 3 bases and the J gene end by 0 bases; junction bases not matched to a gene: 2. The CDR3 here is CASSFSGRSSYEQYF. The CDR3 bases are TGTGCCAGCAGTTTTAGCGGGAGGTCCTCCTACGAGCAGTACTTC.

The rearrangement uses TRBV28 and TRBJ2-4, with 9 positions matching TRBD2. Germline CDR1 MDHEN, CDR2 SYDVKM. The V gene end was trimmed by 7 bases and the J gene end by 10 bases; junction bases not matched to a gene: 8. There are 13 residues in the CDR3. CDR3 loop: CASNPGLAKIQYF. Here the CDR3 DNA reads TGTGCCAGCAACCCGGGACTAGCTAAGATTCAGTACTTC. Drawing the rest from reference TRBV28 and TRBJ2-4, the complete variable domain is DVKVTQSSRYLVKRTGEKVFLECVQDMDHENMFWYRQDPGLGLRLIYFSYDVKMKEKGDIPEGYSVSREKKERFSLILESASTNQTSMYLCASNPGLAKIQYFGAGTRLSVL.

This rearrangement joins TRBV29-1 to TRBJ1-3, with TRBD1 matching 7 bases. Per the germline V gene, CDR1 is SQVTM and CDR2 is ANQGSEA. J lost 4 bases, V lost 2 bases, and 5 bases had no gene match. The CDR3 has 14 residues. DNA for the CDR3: TGCAGCGTTGAAACAGGGGCAGGGGGAAACACCATATATTTT. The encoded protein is CSVETGAGGNTIYF.

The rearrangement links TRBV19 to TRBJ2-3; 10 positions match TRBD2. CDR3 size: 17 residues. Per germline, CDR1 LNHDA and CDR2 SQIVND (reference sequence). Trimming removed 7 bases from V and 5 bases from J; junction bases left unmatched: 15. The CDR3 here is CASTADPGLASLDTQYF. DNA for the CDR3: TGTGCCAGTACCGCTGATCCGGGACTAGCGTCTTTAGATACGCAGTATTTT.

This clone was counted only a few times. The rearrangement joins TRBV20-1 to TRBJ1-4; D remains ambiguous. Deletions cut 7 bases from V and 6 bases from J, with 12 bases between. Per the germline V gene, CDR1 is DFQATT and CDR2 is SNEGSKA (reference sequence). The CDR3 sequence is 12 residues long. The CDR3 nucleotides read TGCAGTGTAAGTGAAACGGATGAAAAACTGTTTTTT. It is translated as CSVSETDEKLFF.

The CDR3 region has the DNA TGTGCCAGCAGTTATCTCAGGAACACTGAAGCTTTCTTT. This encodes CASSYLRNTEAFF. V gene TRBV2 combines with J gene TRBJ1-1; no firm D call. The CDR3 is made up of 13 amino acids. Germline V gene data show CDR1 as SNHLY and CDR2 as FYNNEI. V gave up 5 bases and J gave up 1 base, with 8 bases separating them.

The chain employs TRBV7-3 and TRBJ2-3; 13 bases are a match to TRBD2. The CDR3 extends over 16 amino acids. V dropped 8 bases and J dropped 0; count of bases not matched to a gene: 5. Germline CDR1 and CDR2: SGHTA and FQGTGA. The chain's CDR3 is CASSTGLAGSTDTQYF. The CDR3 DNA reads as TGTGCCAGCTCCACGGGACTAGCGGGAAGCACAGATACGCAGTATTTT.

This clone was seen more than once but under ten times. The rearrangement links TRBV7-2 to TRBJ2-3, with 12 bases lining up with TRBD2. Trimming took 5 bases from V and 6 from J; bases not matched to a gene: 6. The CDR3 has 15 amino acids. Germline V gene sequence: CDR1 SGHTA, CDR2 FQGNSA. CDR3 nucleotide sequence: TGTGCCAGCAGCCCCCCCGGACTAGCGGGGGATACGCAGTATTTT. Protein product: CASSPPGLAGDTQYF.

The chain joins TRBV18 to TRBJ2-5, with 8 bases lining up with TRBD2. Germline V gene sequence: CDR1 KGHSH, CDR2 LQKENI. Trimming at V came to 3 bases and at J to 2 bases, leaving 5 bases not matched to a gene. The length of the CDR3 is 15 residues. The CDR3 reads CASSPNGGEQETQYF. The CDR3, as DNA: TGTGCCAGCTCACCGAACGGGGGGGAGCAAGAGACCCAGTACTTC.

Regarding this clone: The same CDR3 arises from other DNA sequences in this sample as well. The CDR3 sequence is CASSLTSGGYNEQFF. CDR3 nucleotides: TGCGCCAGCAGCTTAACTAGCGGGGGCTACAATGAGCAGTTCTTC. The chain is built from TRBV5-1 and TRBJ2-1; 11 bases fit TRBD2. CDR1 and CDR2 from the germline V gene are SGHRS and YFSETQ. This CDR3 has 15 amino acids. V was clipped by 2 bases and J by 3 bases; unmatched bases: 1.